This TCR beta chain was sequenced during a study of blood T cell repertoires in COVID-19. Using immunoSEQ multiplex PCR, the repertoire was profiled, and TCRdb retains in-frame clones only, with some absent. The table includes around 91,000 clones, roughly 78% detected once. V lost 2 bases and J lost 10; bases outside the gene matches: 8. There are 15 residues in the CDR3. Germline-derived CDR1 and CDR2 are MNHEY and SVGAGI. The clonotype comes from an elderly woman with active or convalescent COVID-19. Material for sequencing was peripheral blood. The chain combines TRBV6-5 with TRBJ1-6; 7 bases are shared with TRBD1. Written as DNA, the CDR3 is TGTGCCAGCAGTTACGCTTACAGGGGAAGCTCACCCCTCCACTTT. The encoded protein is CASSYAYRGSSPLHF.